This T cell receptor (beta chain) emerged from a study of T-cell memory formation after mild COVID-19. Study context: In these data, TCR clusters were largely donor specific.

Amplification by 5'RACE using constant-segment primers produced TCR alpha and TCR beta cDNA libraries that carried sample barcodes and UMIs. MiXCR, run by TCRdb on the 5' RACE reads, gives a single entry per CDR3 protein. The sample consists of roughly 620,000 distinct CDR3 sequences, more than 15% of them appearing once. CDR3 size: 14 residues. Germline V CDR1 and CDR2: SNHLY, FYNNEI. V shed 6 bases and J shed 2 bases, with 13 bases lying between them. As to this clonotype: No antigen is known for it.

Study-wide results and limits: Clones contracting over day 15 to 85 were CD4/CD8 balanced, with later expanders leaning CD4+. Memory from before infection featured some responding clones, which suggests cross-reactive memory joined.

This chain uses TRBV2 with TRBJ1-1, with D maybe TRBD1 (5 bases). The origin of this receptor is an adult woman who had mild COVID-19 (a few samples of this study predate the infection). Cell type and time point are not known. Material for sequencing was PBMCs or a T cell subset sorted from them (not recorded which). The CDR3 loop reads CASRLDSFNTEAFF. In nucleotides, the CDR3 is TGTGCCAGCAGGCTAGACAGTTTTAACACTGAAGCTTTCTTT.